This is a list of T cell receptor beta chains from one sample in a study of a mutant IDH1 vaccine in newly diagnosed glioma. Assay: immunoSEQ multiplex PCR; the TCRdb copy retains only in-frame clones and omits some. This table has around 56,000 clones, about 80% appearing once. Their antigens are not known. This material consisted of PBMCs, taken from a glioma patient whose treatment included an IDH1 peptide vaccine. The receptors originated from a man aged 25 to 40 with glioma. Each CDR3 is given with its conserved first and last residue. The D gene is left open where the match is weak. Only some rows state a clone size, as once, few, many or a class for expanded clones.

D: .
J: TRBJ1-1
V: TRBV5-1
size: .
DNA: TGCGCCAGCAGCTACTACACAGGGAAGAACACTGAAGCTTTCTTT
CDR3: CASSYYTGKNTEAFF

D: TRBD1
J: TRBJ1-1
V: TRBV6-5
size: .
DNA: TGTGCCAGCAGTTGGCGGGGGCAGGGGGGCACTGAAGCTTTCTTT
CDR3: CASSWRGQGGTEAFF

D: .
J: TRBJ1-5
V: TRBV4-2
size: few
DNA: TGTGCCAGCAGCCCGGCTTGGGGCAATCAGCCCCAGCATTTT
CDR3: CASSPAWGNQPQHF

D: TRBD2
J: TRBJ2-7
V: TRBV2
size: .
DNA: TGTGCCAGCAGTGATGGGGCGGCGGGGGACTACGAGCAGTACTTC
CDR3: CASSDGAAGDYEQYF

D: .
J: TRBJ2-1
V: TRBV6-5
size: .
DNA: TGTGCCAGCAGTTTAGAATTTATCCCCTACAATGAGCAGTTCTTC
CDR3: CASSLEFIPYNEQFF

D: .
J: TRBJ2-5
V: TRBV6-1
size: .
DNA: TGTGCCAGCAGTGGGGGCAGCTACCAAGAGACCCAGTACTTC
CDR3: CASSGGSYQETQYF

D: .
J: TRBJ2-1
V: TRBV13
size: .
DNA: TGTGCCAGCAGCCATCGACAACATTTATACAATGAGCAGTTCTTC
CDR3: CASSHRQHLYNEQFF

D: TRBD1
J: TRBJ1-1
V: TRBV28
size: .
DNA: TGTGCCAGCAGCCCGGACAGGGGATGGAGTACTGAAGCTTTCTTT
CDR3: CASSPDRGWSTEAFF

D: TRBD1
J: TRBJ2-7
V: TRBV6-1
size: .
DNA: TGTGCCAGCAACAAGCAGACAGGGGAGTACGAGCAGTACTTC
CDR3: CASNKQTGEYEQYF

D: TRBD1
J: TRBJ1-6
V: TRBV5-1
size: .
DNA: TGCGCCAGCAGCTTGCCCGGGACAGTGGGAGGTAATTCACCCCTCCACTTT
CDR3: CASSLPGTVGGNSPLHF

D: .
J: TRBJ2-5
V: TRBV2
size: .
DNA: TGTGCCAGCTCGCAGGGTCGGATGGAGACCCAGTACTTC
CDR3: CASSQGRMETQYF

D: .
J: TRBJ2-7
V: TRBV7-9
size: .
DNA: TGTGCCAGCAGTGCAGGGGATATTCTCGAGCAGTACTTC
CDR3: CASSAGDILEQYF

D: .
J: TRBJ2-1
V: TRBV19
size: once
DNA: TGTGCCAGTCGGTTGAACGTTGGCAATGAGCAGTTCTTC
CDR3: CASRLNVGNEQFF

D: .
J: TRBJ1-1
V: TRBV27
size: .
DNA: TGTGCCAGTAAACAGGGTAACACTGAAGCTTTCTTT
CDR3: CASKQGNTEAFF

D: .
J: TRBJ1-2
V: TRBV19
size: few
DNA: TGTGCCAGTATTGGGACCCCTTCGGGCTATGGCTACACCTTC
CDR3: CASIGTPSGYGYTF

D: .
J: TRBJ2-7
V: TRBV21-1
size: .
DNA: TGTGCCAGCAGCAAAGTCCCTCACGGAGGGGACAGGCTTACCAAGCAGTACTTC
CDR3: CASSKVPHGGDRLTKQYF

D: .
J: TRBJ1-1
V: TRBV6-5
size: .
DNA: TGTGCCAGCAGACAGGGTATGAGGAACACTGAAGCTTTCTTT
CDR3: CASRQGMRNTEAFF

D: TRBD1
J: TRBJ2-1
V: TRBV19
size: .
DNA: TGTGCCAGTAGTTGGGACAGGGGGGAAGCCTCCTACAATGAGCAGTTCTTC
CDR3: CASSWDRGEASYNEQFF

D: .
J: TRBJ1-3
V: TRBV5-1
size: .
DNA: TGCGCCAGCAGCTTGGGGGGGGCGACAAGCCCGGCTCCTGGAAACACCATATATTTT
CDR3: CASSLGGATSPAPGNTIYF

D: TRBD2
J: TRBJ2-3
V: TRBV4-2
size: .
DNA: TGTGCCAGCAGCCAAGCTGGCGGGGGGTTCACAGATACGCAGTATTTT
CDR3: CASSQAGGGFTDTQYF

D: .
J: TRBJ1-1
V: TRBV6-5
size: .
DNA: TGTGCCAGCAGTTTCCGGGGTCGTGGTACTGAAGCTTTCTTT
CDR3: CASSFRGRGTEAFF

D: .
J: TRBJ1-5
V: TRBV7-8
size: .
DNA: TGTGCCAGCAGCTTCCAGACAGGAGGAGGCCAGCCCCAGCATTTT
CDR3: CASSFQTGGGQPQHF

D: .
J: TRBJ1-5
V: TRBV19
size: .
DNA: TGTGCCAGTAGTATGTTGAGGGTCCAGTTCCCTCAGCCCCAGCATTTT
CDR3: CASSMLRVQFPQPQHF

D: TRBD1
J: TRBJ2-1
V: TRBV9
size: .
DNA: TGTGCCAGCAGCGCGGGGGGAGGGACAGGGAAGGACAATGAGCAGTTCTTC
CDR3: CASSAGGGTGKDNEQFF

D: TRBD1
J: TRBJ1-1
V: TRBV6-1
size: .
DNA: TGTGCCAGCAGGGATACAGGGGGCGCGGTAGGAGCTTTCTTT
CDR3: CASRDTGGAVGAFF

D: TRBD1
J: TRBJ2-7
V: TRBV7-6
size: .
DNA: TGTGCCAGCAGCTTAGGGGGACAGGCCTACGAGCAGTACTTC
CDR3: CASSLGGQAYEQYF

D: .
J: TRBJ2-3
V: TRBV20-1
size: once
DNA: TGCAGTGCTACACTTGATACGCAGTATTTT
CDR3: CSATLDTQYF

D: TRBD2
J: TRBJ2-5
V: TRBV2
size: .
DNA: TGTGCCAGCAGGGACATTAGCGGGGGGGTGGAGACCCAGTACTTC
CDR3: CASRDISGGVETQYF

D: .
J: TRBJ2-1
V: TRBV9
size: .
DNA: TGTGCCAGCAGCGTAGGGGGGGCCTCCTACAATGAGCAGTTCTTC
CDR3: CASSVGGASYNEQFF

D: .
J: TRBJ1-2
V: TRBV28
size: few
DNA: TGTGCCAGCAGTTCCTTTGGCTACACCTTC
CDR3: CASSSFGYTF

D: TRBD1
J: TRBJ2-5
V: TRBV9
size: .
DNA: TGTGCCAGCAGCCCTGGGACAGGGCTGATCTCGAGCGAGACCCAGTACTTC
CDR3: CASSPGTGLISSETQYF

D: .
J: TRBJ2-1
V: TRBV11-3
size: .
DNA: TGTGCCAGCAGCTCCCTCCGGGGCTACAATGAGCAGTTCTTC
CDR3: CASSSLRGYNEQFF

D: .
J: TRBJ2-7
V: TRBV5-1
size: .
DNA: TGCGCCAGCAGCCTAGGCCCTATGGACGCGGCGGAGCAGTACTTC
CDR3: CASSLGPMDAAEQYF

D: TRBD2
J: TRBJ2-1
V: TRBV10-2
size: .
DNA: TGCGCCAGCAAACCGGGACTAGCGGGGGGAAATGAGCAGTTCTTC
CDR3: CASKPGLAGGNEQFF

D: .
J: TRBJ2-3
V: TRBV7-8
size: .
DNA: TGTGCCAGCAGTCCGAGGGGCGTACCCCAAGATACGCAGTATTTT
CDR3: CASSPRGVPQDTQYF

D: .
J: TRBJ2-3
V: TRBV4-1
size: .
DNA: TGCGCCAGCAGCCATCAGGAGGGAACAGATACGCAGTATTTT
CDR3: CASSHQEGTDTQYF

D: TRBD1
J: TRBJ2-7
V: TRBV5-4
size: .
DNA: TGTGCCAGCAGCCACCGGGACAGATCCTACGAGCAGTACTTC
CDR3: CASSHRDRSYEQYF

D: TRBD1
J: TRBJ1-6
V: TRBV6-5
size: .
DNA: TGTGCCAGCAGTACGTACGGACAGGGTATAACCCCCCTCCACTTT
CDR3: CASSTYGQGITPLHF

D: .
J: TRBJ1-2
V: TRBV4-1
size: .
DNA: TGCGCCAGCAGCCATCCCAATGCGGGGCACTATGGCTACACCTTC
CDR3: CASSHPNAGHYGYTF

D: .
J: TRBJ1-1
V: TRBV2
size: .
DNA: TGTGCCAGCAGTGTAAAGAGGCGGCAGGTGGGGAGTAACGGCCCTGAAGCTTTCTTT
CDR3: CASSVKRRQVGSNGPEAFF

D: .
J: TRBJ1-1
V: TRBV7-8
size: few
DNA: TGTGCCAGCAGCCACATGAACACTGAAGCTTTCTTT
CDR3: CASSHMNTEAFF

D: .
J: TRBJ2-6
V: TRBV2
size: .
DNA: TGTGCCAGCAGGAGGGACACCAGCTCTGGGGCCAACGTCCTGACTTTC
CDR3: CASRRDTSSGANVLTF